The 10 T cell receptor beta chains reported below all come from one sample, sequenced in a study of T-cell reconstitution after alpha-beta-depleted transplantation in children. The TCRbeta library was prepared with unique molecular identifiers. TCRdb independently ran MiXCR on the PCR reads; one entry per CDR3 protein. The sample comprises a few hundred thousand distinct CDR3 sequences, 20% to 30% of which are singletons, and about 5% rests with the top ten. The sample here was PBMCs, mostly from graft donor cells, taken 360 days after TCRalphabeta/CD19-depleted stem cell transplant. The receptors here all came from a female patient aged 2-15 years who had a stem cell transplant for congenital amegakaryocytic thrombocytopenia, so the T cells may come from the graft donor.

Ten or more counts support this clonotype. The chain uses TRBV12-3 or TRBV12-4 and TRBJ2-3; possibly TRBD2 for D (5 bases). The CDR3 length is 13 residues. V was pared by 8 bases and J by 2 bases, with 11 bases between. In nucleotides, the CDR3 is TGTGCCAGCGGATTCGACTACACAGATACGCAGTATTTT. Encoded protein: CASGFDYTDTQYF.

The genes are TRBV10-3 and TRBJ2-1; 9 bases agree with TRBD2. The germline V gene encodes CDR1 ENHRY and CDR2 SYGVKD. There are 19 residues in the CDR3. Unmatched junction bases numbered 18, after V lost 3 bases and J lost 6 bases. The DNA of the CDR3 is TGTGCCATCAGTGATTTATATCTTCGGCGGGAGGGTTTCTCCAATGAGCAGTTCTTC. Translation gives CAISDLYLRREGFSNEQFF.

The CDR3: CASSQARTSGPPYEQYF. For the CDR3, the DNA is TGTGCCAGCAGCCAAGCGAGGACTAGCGGGCCTCCCTACGAGCAGTACTTC. The rearrangement links TRBV4-2 to TRBJ2-7; TRBD2 agrees at 11 bases. Germline loops: CDR1 LGHNA, CDR2 YNFKEQ. J gave up 2 bases and V 1 base, and 7 bases lay outside the gene matches. This CDR3 has 17 residues.

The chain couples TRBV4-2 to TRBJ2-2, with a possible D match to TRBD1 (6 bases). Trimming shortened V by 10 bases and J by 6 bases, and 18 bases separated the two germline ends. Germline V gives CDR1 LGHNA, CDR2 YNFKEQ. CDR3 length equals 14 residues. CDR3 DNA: TGTGCCATCCGGGACAACCCCTCGGCCGGGGAGCTGTTTTTT. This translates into CAIRDNPSAGELFF.

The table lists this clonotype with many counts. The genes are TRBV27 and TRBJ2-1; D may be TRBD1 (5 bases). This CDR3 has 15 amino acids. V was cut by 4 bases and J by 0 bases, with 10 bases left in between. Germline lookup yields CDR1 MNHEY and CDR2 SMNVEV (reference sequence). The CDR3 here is CASSWGVSSYNEQFF. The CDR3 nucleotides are TGTGCCAGCAGTTGGGGCGTGAGCTCCTACAATGAGCAGTTCTTC.

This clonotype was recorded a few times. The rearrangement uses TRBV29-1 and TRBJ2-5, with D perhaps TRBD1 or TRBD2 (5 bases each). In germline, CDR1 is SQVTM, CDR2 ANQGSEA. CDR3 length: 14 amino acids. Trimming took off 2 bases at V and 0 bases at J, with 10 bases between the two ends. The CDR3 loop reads CSVESGTDQETQYF. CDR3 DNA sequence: TGCAGCGTTGAATCCGGGACGGACCAAGAGACCCAGTACTTC.

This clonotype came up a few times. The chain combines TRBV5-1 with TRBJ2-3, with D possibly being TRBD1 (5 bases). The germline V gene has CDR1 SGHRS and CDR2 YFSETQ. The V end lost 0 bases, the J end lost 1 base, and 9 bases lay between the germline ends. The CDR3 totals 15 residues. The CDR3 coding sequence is TGCGCCAGCAGCTTGGCGGGCAGGGGCACAGATACGCAGTATTTT. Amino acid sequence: CASSLAGRGTDTQYF.

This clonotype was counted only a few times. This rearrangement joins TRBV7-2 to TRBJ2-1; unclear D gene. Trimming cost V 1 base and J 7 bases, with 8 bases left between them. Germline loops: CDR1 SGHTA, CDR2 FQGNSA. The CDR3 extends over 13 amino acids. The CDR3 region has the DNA TGTGCCAGCAGCTTAGAGGCTGATAATGAGCAGTTCTTC. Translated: CASSLEADNEQFF.

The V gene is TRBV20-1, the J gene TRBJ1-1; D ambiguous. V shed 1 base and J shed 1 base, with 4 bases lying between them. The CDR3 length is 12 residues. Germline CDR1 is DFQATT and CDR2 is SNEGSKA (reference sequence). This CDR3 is CSARVANTEAFF. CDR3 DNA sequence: TGCAGTGCTAGAGTGGCGAACACTGAAGCTTTCTTT.

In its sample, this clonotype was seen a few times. CDR3 loop: CASSLTGGSAKNIQYF. The CDR3 DNA sequence: TGTGCCAGCAGTCTAACAGGGGGCAGTGCCAAAAACATTCAGTACTTC. The chain uses TRBV6-1 and TRBJ2-4; 9 nucleotides match TRBD1. The V gene end was trimmed by 5 bases and the J gene end by 1 base; junction bases not matched to a gene: 6. The CDR3 is made up of 16 amino acids. CDR1 and CDR2 from the germline V gene are MNHNS and SASEGT.